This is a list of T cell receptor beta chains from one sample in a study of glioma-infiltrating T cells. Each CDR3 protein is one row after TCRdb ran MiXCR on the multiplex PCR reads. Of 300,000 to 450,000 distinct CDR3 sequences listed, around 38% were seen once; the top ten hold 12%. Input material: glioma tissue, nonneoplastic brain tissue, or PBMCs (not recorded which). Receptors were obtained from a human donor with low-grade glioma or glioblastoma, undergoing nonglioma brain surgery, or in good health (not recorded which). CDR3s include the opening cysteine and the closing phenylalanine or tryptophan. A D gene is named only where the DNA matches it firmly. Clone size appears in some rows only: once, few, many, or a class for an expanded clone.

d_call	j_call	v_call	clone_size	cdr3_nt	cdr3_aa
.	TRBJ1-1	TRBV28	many	TGTGCCACCCTCCGGGGCTCGATAAGAAGGGCTTTCTTT	CATLRGSIRRAFF
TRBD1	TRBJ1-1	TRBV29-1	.	TGCAGCGGTGGGACAGCGAACACTGAAGCTTTCTTT	CSGGTANTEAFF
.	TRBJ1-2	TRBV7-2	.	TGTGCCAGCGGCCAACCCCGGGAGAGGGATGGCTACACCTTC	CASGQPRERDGYTF
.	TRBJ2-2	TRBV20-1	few	TGCAGTGCTAGGCAATCCTGGGCTAGACCCACCGGGGAGCTGTTTTTT	CSARQSWARPTGELFF
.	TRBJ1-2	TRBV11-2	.	TGTGCCAGCAGCTCCACAGGGTCGGCCTATGGCTACACCTTC	CASSSTGSAYGYTF
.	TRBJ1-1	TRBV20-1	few	TGCAGTGTTTCCCCCCCCAGGAGGGGGAGTGAAGCTTTCTTT	CSVSPPRRGSEAFF
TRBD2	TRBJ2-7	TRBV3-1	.	TGTGCCAGCAGCCGTTTCCTGGGTTTAGCGGGAGCATCCTACGAGCAGTACTTC	CASSRFLGLAGASYEQYF
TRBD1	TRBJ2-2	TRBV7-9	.	TGTGCCAGCAGACCCGGACAGGGGATAAGTCCCGGGGAGCTGTTTTTT	CASRPGQGISPGELFF
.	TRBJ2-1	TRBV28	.	TGTGCCTGCGAACTTCTTGACCACCACAATGAGCAGTTCTTC	CACELLDHHNEQFF
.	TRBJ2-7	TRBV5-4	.	TGTGCCAGCAGCTTGGACAGCACCTACGAGCAGTACTTC	CASSLDSTYEQYF
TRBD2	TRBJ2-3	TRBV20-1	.	TGCAGTGCTTTTAGCGGGAGATCGTTTGTAGATACGCAGTATTTT	CSAFSGRSFVDTQYF
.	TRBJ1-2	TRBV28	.	TGTGCCAGCAGCTCCCCAGGGTCCTATGGCTACACCTTC	CASSSPGSYGYTF
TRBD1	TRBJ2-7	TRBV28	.	TGTGCCAGCAGCCACAGGGGGAGGTCCTACGAGCAGTACTTC	CASSHRGRSYEQYF
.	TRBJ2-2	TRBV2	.	TGTGCCAGCAGTGACGGCAAAGTTGCTCCCGAGGAGCTGTTTTTT	CASSDGKVAPEELFF
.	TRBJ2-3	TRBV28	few	TGTGCCAGCAGTTTCCCGCCCCCTTCTAGCACAGATACGCAGTATTTT	CASSFPPPSSTDTQYF
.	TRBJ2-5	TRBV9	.	TGTGCCAGCAGCCCCTCGGGCCTCCAAGGGACCCAGTACTTC	CASSPSGLQGTQYF
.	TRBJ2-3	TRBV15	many	TGTGCCACCAGCAGAGATGCAGATACGCAGTATTTT	CATSRDADTQYF
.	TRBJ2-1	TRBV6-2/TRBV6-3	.	TGTGACAGCAGTTCCCCCAGACTAAATGAGCAGTTCTTC	CDSSSPRLNEQFF
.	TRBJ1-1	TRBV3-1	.	TGTGCCAGCAGCCAACAGGTCTTAAACACTGAAGCTTTCTTT	CASSQQVLNTEAFF
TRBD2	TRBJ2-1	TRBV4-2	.	TGTGCCAGCAGCCAAGTGGAGGGCGTACTAGCGGGAGTCTACAATGAGCAGGTCTTC	CASSQVEGVLAGVYNEQVF
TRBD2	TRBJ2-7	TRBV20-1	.	TGCAGTGCTAACCTCATGGCGGGAGGGCCCTACGAGCAGTACTTC	CSANLMAGGPYEQYF
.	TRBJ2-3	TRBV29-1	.	TGCAGCGAGGGTCGTACCAACACAGATACGCAGTATTTT	CSEGRTNTDTQYF